The TCR beta chain described here comes from a study of human T cells and chemical hapten exposure. From germline, CDR1 is MNHEY and CDR2 SVGAGI. There are 15 residues in the CDR3. V lost 6 bases and J lost 4, with 16 bases in between. Worth noting for this clonotype: Its antigen remains unknown.

Study-wide points: The number of TCRs above 1 in 1000 frequency did not change after DPC sensitization.

Unique molecular identifiers were linked by the library to individual cDNA molecules. Authors' processing steps: Across samples, TCR counts had a median of roughly 91,000 and ranged from about 23,224 to 700,000. One entry per CDR3 protein, called by TCRdb with MiXCR from the 5' RACE reads. The V and J calls were determined by TCRdb, not by the authors. Counted here are over 95,000 distinct CDR3 sequences, approximately 19% occurring once; the ten biggest clones make up roughly 2.8%. It was unfractionated whole blood from which total RNA was extracted. This TCR came from a human donor in good health. The chain carries TRBV6-5 and TRBJ1-5, with D possibly TRBD1 on 5 matching bases. The CDR3 DNA reads TGTGCCAGCAGCCGGGGCAGTCCCGGGAATCAGCCCCAGCATTTT. This codes for CASSRGSPGNQPQHF.